This T cell receptor beta chain was recorded in a study of OX40 agonist ivuxolimab in advanced cancers. Background for the entire study: Ivuxolimab was an agonistic, fully human IgG2 monoclonal antibody directed against OX40 (CD134), a costimulatory receptor. In the dose-escalation cohort, more than 80% of patients were male, and the mean age was approximately 60 years with a range of about 20 to 80. The paper reports the monotherapy dose-escalation portion (N of about 54 patients) of the phase I ivuxolimab trial. Patients were allowed to have had prior anti-PD-1, anti-PD-L1 or anti-CTLA-4 therapy, and approximately 40% of the dose-escalation patients had previously received checkpoint inhibitors. Partial responses occurred in three dose-escalation patients, of whom one had hepatocellular carcinoma and two had cutaneous melanoma. Of the 50 to 55 patients in dose escalation, some 19 had hepatocellular carcinoma, some 15 had melanoma, 9 had renal cell carcinoma and 9 had head and neck cancer. Intravenous ivuxolimab was administered to patients every 2 weeks at six dose levels: 0.01, 0.1, 0.3, 1.5, 3 and 10 mg/kg. Peripheral TCRbeta sequencing aimed to test whether ivuxolimab altered TCR sequence diversity and caused clonal T-cell expansion.

The trial excluded patients who had a history of autoimmune disease or who were on systemic immunosuppression. In every dose cohort, peripheral blood was drawn for TCR sequencing at baseline, cycle 4 day 1, and cycle 7 day 1. Samples were obtained from an open-label, multicenter, first-in-human phase I dose-escalation trial of ivuxolimab. Adults with locally advanced or metastatic head and neck squamous cell, hepatocellular, melanoma or renal cell carcinoma were enrolled in the trial. Before TCR sequencing, CD4+ T cells and CD8+ T cells were sorted from peripheral blood as separate populations. V is pruned by 3 bases and J by 0 bases, leaving 5 bases of the junction without a gene match. Inclusive of the bounding cysteine and phenylalanine, the CDR3 is 16 residues long. Of all the DNA, just the CDR3 is kept, 48 bases in frame from base 1. CDR1 and CDR2, looked up from the germline V gene, are MGHRA and YSYEKL.

Broad study findings and their caveats: In the 0.1-3.0 mg/kg groups, partial responders had among the lowest normalized peripheral clonal expansion, particularly in CD8+ T cells. On average, CD8+ T cells showed more expanded clones than CD4+ T cells after ivuxolimab. Low levels of normalized T-cell clonal expansion were also seen in some nonresponding patients. The antigen specificity of the clonally expanded peripheral T cells was not determined. At doses from 0.1 to 3.0 mg/kg, clonal expansion was seen in both CD4+ and CD8+ blood T cells between baseline and week 6.

Notes on this clone: The antigen it binds to is not known. Base qualities are not recorded, but no much larger clone differs from it by a single base.

For sequencing of the TCRbeta CDR3 region, genomic DNA was extracted from the sorted cells. The immunoSEQ Assay was used to sequence the TCRbeta CDR3 regions. Imported from immuneACCESS, the table was reduced by TCRdb to in-frame sequences with V and J called. These copies leave out some clones; in studies compared against another copy, an unresolved V gene accounts for under half, and the cause of the remainder is not known. The sample table shows over 20,000 clones, and about 88% are seen once. Jointly, the top ten make up around 34% of the sample. The sequencing here drew on CD4+ or CD8+ T cells sorted from blood, taken in a trial of the OX40 agonist ivuxolimab. In this chain, TRBV4-1 is recombined with TRBJ2-1, and 7 junctional nucleotides match TRBD2. The TCR comes from an adult with an advanced solid tumor such as melanoma, head and neck, liver or kidney cancer. The nucleotide sequence is given as TGCGCCAGCAGCCACCATAGCGGGCCCTCCTACAATGAGCAGTTCTTC. This sequence encodes CASSHHSGPSYNEQFF.